These T cell receptor beta chains were read from a single sample in a study of PD-1 blockade in classical Hodgkin lymphoma. Sequenced by immunoSEQ multiplex PCR; TCRdb stores in-frame clones only, minus some. This sample yields around 65,000 clones, of which 80% to 90% are seen a single time; approximately 15% belongs to the top ten. The starting material was peripheral blood mononuclear cells (PBMCs), obtained at baseline. These receptors all stem from a human donor with classical Hodgkin lymphoma. Both conserved end residues are part of each CDR3. A D gene is named only where the DNA matches it firmly. Part of the rows lack a size; the others show once, few, many or a class for expanded clones.

V gene	J gene	D gene	clone size	CDR3 protein	CDR3 DNA
TRBV21-1	TRBJ2-5	-	once	CASRQRRGPMKETQYF	TGTGCCAGCAGGCAAAGAAGGGGTCCAATGAAAGAGACCCAGTACTTC
TRBV7-2	TRBJ1-2	TRBD1	-	CASSSPTGQIIGYTF	TGTGCCAGCAGCTCTCCAACGGGACAGATTATAGGCTACACCTTC
TRBV28	TRBJ1-5	-	-	CASSLIGEGSNQPQHF	TGTGCCAGCAGTTTGATCGGAGAGGGGAGCAATCAGCCCCAGCATTTT
TRBV19	TRBJ2-4	-	few	CASSIRDGRVGNIQYF	TGTGCCAGTAGTATTCGAGATGGCAGGGTGGGAAACATTCAGTACTTC
TRBV10-1	TRBJ1-2	TRBD1	-	CASSNPGGGYTF	TGCGCCAGCAGTAACCCAGGGGGAGGCTACACCTTC
TRBV7-8	TRBJ2-7	-	-	CASSLAGSYEQYF	TGTGCCAGCAGCTTAGCTGGGTCATACGAGCAGTACTTC
TRBV4-1	TRBJ1-4	-	-	CASSSQTYSGEKLFF	TGCGCCAGCAGCTCCCAAACATACAGTGGTGAAAAACTGTTTTTT
TRBV6-5	TRBJ1-1	-	-	CASSYSISVGWAFF	TGTGCCAGCAGTTACTCGATCAGCGTGGGATGGGCTTTCTTT
TRBV9	TRBJ1-5	-	-	CASSADLNQPQHF	TGTGCCAGCAGCGCCGACCTCAATCAGCCCCAGCATTTT
TRBV18	TRBJ2-3	TRBD2	-	CASSQSGAGTDTQYF	TGTGCCAGCTCACAAAGCGGGGCCGGCACAGATACGCAGTATTTT
TRBV4-1	TRBJ1-2	-	-	CASSQVRAPSYYGYTF	TGCGCCAGCAGCCAAGTGAGGGCCCCCAGTTATTATGGCTACACCTTC
TRBV10-1	TRBJ2-7	TRBD1	-	CASSPTGGYEQYF	TGCGCCAGCAGTCCGACAGGGGGCTACGAGCAGTACTTC
TRBV30	TRBJ1-2	TRBD1	once	CAWSSGTGDGYTF	TGTGCCTGGAGTTCCGGGACAGGGGATGGCTACACCTTC
TRBV27	TRBJ1-2	TRBD1	-	CASTTVGGRRNYGYTF	TGTGCCAGCACCACTGTAGGGGGCCGTCGCAACTATGGCTACACCTTC
TRBV30	TRBJ1-5	-	-	CAWSVDSNQPQHF	TGTGCCTGGAGTGTCGACAGCAATCAGCCCCAGCATTTT
TRBV5-4	TRBJ2-2	-	-	CASSPPPGTNTGELFF	TGTGCCAGCAGTCCCCCTCCAGGGACCAACACCGGGGAGCTGTTTTTT
TRBV4-2	TRBJ1-6	-	once	CASSPHIPPSYNSPLHF	TGTGCCAGCAGCCCACATATCCCCCCATCTTATAATTCACCCCTCCACTTT
TRBV6-1	TRBJ1-3	-	-	CASKANSGNTIYF	TGTGCCAGCAAAGCGAACTCTGGAAACACCATATATTTT
TRBV19	TRBJ1-5	-	-	CASTQGGNQPQHF	TGTGCCAGTACACAGGGTGGCAATCAGCCCCAGCATTTT
TRBV27	TRBJ2-7	-	-	CASSLTNTYEQYF	TGTGCCAGCAGCCTTACCAATACCTACGAGCAGTACTTC
TRBV5-1	TRBJ2-1	-	-	CASRGDIYNEQFF	TGCGCCAGCAGAGGGGATATTTACAATGAGCAGTTCTTC
TRBV7-8	TRBJ2-7	-	-	CASSLEVRRYEQYF	TGTGCCAGCAGCTTAGAGGTCAGGCGCTACGAGCAGTACTTC
TRBV5-1	TRBJ2-5	TRBD2	-	CASSLRLAGDTLRETQYF	TGCGCCAGCAGCCTTCGACTAGCGGGGGATACCCTTCGGGAGACCCAGTACTTC
TRBV7-9	TRBJ2-5	-	-	CASSPQETQYF	TGTGCCAGCAGCCCACAAGAGACCCAGTACTTC
TRBV6-6	TRBJ1-2	-	few	CASSYSWDTDYGYTF	TGTGCCAGCAGTTACTCGTGGGACACCGACTATGGCTACACCTTC
TRBV11-1	TRBJ2-1	-	few	CASSLAPLGNKFF	TGTGCCAGCAGCTTAGCGCCTCTAGGGAACAAGTTCTTC
TRBV4-1	TRBJ1-4	-	-	CASSQEGFSNEKLFF	TGCGCCAGCAGCCAAGAGGGATTCTCTAATGAAAAACTGTTTTTT
TRBV6-5	TRBJ2-7	TRBD1	-	CASRPGTATFYEQYF	TGTGCCAGCAGACCTGGGACAGCGACATTTTACGAGCAGTACTTC
TRBV6-5	TRBJ1-1	-	-	CASSYGIRARGTEAFF	TGTGCCAGCAGTTACGGGATTAGGGCCAGAGGGACTGAAGCTTTCTTT
TRBV9	TRBJ2-2	-	-	CASSQNTGELFF	TGTGCCAGCAGCCAGAACACCGGGGAGCTGTTTTTT
TRBV5-1	TRBJ1-4	-	-	CASSLLYNEKLFF	TGCGCCAGCAGCTTGTTGTATAATGAAAAACTGTTTTTT
TRBV25-1	TRBJ1-1	-	few	CASSGNTEAFF	TGTGCCAGCAGTGGGAACACTGAAGCTTTCTTT
TRBV6-6	TRBJ1-4	-	-	CASTTQGSNEKLFF	TGTGCCAGCACCACCCAGGGCTCTAATGAAAAACTGTTTTTT
TRBV27	TRBJ1-1	-	-	CASSLGLSSEAFF	TGTGCCAGCAGTTTAGGTCTGTCCTCTGAAGCTTTCTTT
TRBV7-9	TRBJ2-3	-	-	CASSLDRGTDTQYF	TGTGCCAGCAGCTTGGACAGAGGCACAGATACGCAGTATTTT
TRBV6-1	TRBJ1-6	-	-	CASKYHDNSPLHF	TGTGCCAGCAAGTACCATGACAATTCACCCCTCCACTTT
TRBV13	TRBJ2-7	-	-	CASSSRTELSSYEQYF	TGTGCCAGCAGCTCCCGGACTGAATTAAGCTCCTACGAGCAGTACTTC
TRBV30	TRBJ1-1	-	few	CAWSVLGALAAFF	TGTGCCTGGAGTGTACTGGGGGCTCTGGCCGCTTTCTTT
TRBV6-6	TRBJ1-1	-	-	CASSYDDSGAFF	TGTGCCAGCAGTTACGACGACTCGGGAGCTTTCTTT
TRBV29-1	TRBJ1-3	-	-	CSVEWDELGNTIYF	TGCAGCGTTGAATGGGACGAATTAGGAAACACCATATATTTT
TRBV18	TRBJ2-1	-	-	CASSPTDYNEQFF	TGTGCCAGCTCACCGACAGATTACAATGAGCAGTTCTTC